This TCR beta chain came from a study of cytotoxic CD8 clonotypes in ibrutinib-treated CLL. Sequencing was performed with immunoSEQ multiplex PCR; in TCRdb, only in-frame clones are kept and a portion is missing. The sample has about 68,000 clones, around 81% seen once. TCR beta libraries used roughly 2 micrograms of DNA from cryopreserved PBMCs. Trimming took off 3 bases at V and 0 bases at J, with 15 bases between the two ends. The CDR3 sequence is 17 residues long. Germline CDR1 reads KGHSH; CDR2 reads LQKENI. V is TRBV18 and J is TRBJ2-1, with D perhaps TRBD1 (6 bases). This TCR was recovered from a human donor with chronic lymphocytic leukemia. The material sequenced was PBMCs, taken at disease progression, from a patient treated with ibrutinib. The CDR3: CASSPIQGQSSYNEQFF. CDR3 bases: TGTGCCAGCTCACCGATCCAGGGGCAGAGCTCCTACAATGAGCAGTTCTTC. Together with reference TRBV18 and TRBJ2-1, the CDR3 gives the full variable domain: NAGVMQNPRHLVRRRGQEARLRCSPMKGHSHVYWYRQLPEEGLKFMVYLQKENIIDESGMPKERFSAEFPKEGPSILRIQQVVRGDSAAYFCASSPIQGQSSYNEQFFGPGTRLTVL.